The 8 T cell receptor beta chains below were found in one sample sequenced in a study of early T cells in non-severe SARS-CoV-2 infection. TCRdb processed the 5' RACE reads anew with MiXCR; each CDR3 protein has one entry. Counted here are about 46,000 distinct CDR3 sequences, approximately 5.9% occurring once; the ten biggest clones make up roughly 5.2%. This specimen consisted of whole blood, obtained at baseline. All receptors derive from an adult who was a healthcare worker with PCR-confirmed SARS-CoV-2 infection or an uninfected control (not recorded which).

This clonotype was picked up a small number of times. The V gene is TRBV20-1, the J gene TRBJ2-7; D is ambiguous. The CDR3 extends over 13 amino acids. V was pared by 3 bases and J by 0 bases, with 9 bases between. Germline CDR1 DFQATT, CDR2 SNEGSKA (reference sequence). CDR3 coding DNA: TGCAGTGCTAGCGGACCGAGCTCCTACGAGCAGTACTTC. Its protein product is CSASGPSSYEQYF.

This clonotype was recorded at least ten times. The V and J genes are TRBV28 and TRBJ2-5, with D perhaps being TRBD1 or TRBD2 (5 bases each). Germline CDR1 MDHEN, CDR2 SYDVKM. This CDR3 comprises 13 residues. V was trimmed by 6 bases and J by 5 bases, leaving 13 bases between them. In DNA, the CDR3 is TGTGCCAGCAGCTTTGGGGGATCGGAGACCCAGTACTTC. Its protein is CASSFGGSETQYF.

Only a few counts were recorded for this clonotype. This chain joins TRBV19 and TRBJ1-5; TRBD1 aligns across 8 bases. The germline V gene has CDR1 LNHDA and CDR2 SQIVND (reference sequence). V lost 6 bases and J lost 1; bases outside the gene matches: 5. The CDR3 contains 15 residues. The CDR3 bases are TGTGCCAGTAGCCCCGACAGGGGCAGCAATCAGCCCCAGCATTTT. It yields the protein CASSPDRGSNQPQHF.

The chain couples TRBV9 to TRBJ1-1; tentatively, D is TRBD1 (5 bases). The germline V gene has CDR1 SGDLS and CDR2 YYNGEE. V lost 7 bases and J lost 3, with 10 bases in between. CDR3 length: 12 residues. CDR3: CASSMGHTEAFF. DNA for the CDR3: TGTGCCAGCTCCATGGGACACACTGAAGCTTTCTTT.

At least ten counts were recorded for this clonotype. V usage is TRBV27 and J usage is TRBJ1-2, with a possible D match to TRBD1 (5 bases). Deletions cut 3 bases from V and 8 bases from J, with 10 bases between. CDR1 MNHEY and CDR2 SMNVEV come from the germline V gene (reference sequence). The CDR3 contains 12 residues. The CDR3 here is CASSFQGGGYTF. The CDR3 bases are TGTGCCAGCAGTTTTCAGGGAGGGGGCTACACCTTC.

On this clonotype itself: It may be a read error: a sequence one base away is much more abundant. Lacking the conserved final phenylalanine or tryptophan, this CDR3 likely reflects a read error. The chain joins TRBV7-3 to TRBJ1-2; D is uncertain. The CDR3 is 13 residues long. Germline V gives CDR1 SGHTA, CDR2 FQGTGA. Trimming took off 3 bases at V and 0 bases at J, with 5 bases between the two ends. The CDR3 loop is CASSLPPNYGYTS. The CDR3 coding sequence is TGTGCCAGCAGCTTGCCACCTAACTATGGCTACACCTCC.

In its sample, this clonotype was seen many times. The chain has TRBV12-3 or TRBV12-4 and TRBJ1-2, with D unresolved. This CDR3 is built from 14 residues. Trimming pared 6 bases from V and 3 bases from J, leaving 14 bases between. The CDR3 DNA sequence: TGTGCCAGCAGCTCAACCCTGGGGTACTATGGCTACACCTTC. This gives the protein CASSSTLGYYGYTF.

The rearrangement links TRBV20-1 to TRBJ2-1; a possible D gene is TRBD2 (5 bases). The CDR3 length is 12 residues. Between the trimmed V and J ends, which lost 7 bases and 0 bases, there was a span of 7 bases. Germline CDR1 reads DFQATT; CDR2 reads SNEGSKA (reference sequence). The CDR3 loop is CSGTSSYNEQFF. CDR3 nucleotides: TGCAGTGGCACTAGCTCCTACAATGAGCAGTTCTTC.